The T cell receptor beta chain under discussion was sequenced for a study of regulatory T cells in long-lasting Graves disease. There are a few counts of this clonotype. Relying on iRepertoire HTBI primers and Arm-PCR of CDR3 regions, the team built TCR beta libraries. TCRdb reanalysed the multiplex PCR reads using MiXCR and keeps one entry per CDR3 protein. The sample holds 620,000 or so distinct CDR3 sequences, less than 20% seen once. V gave up 2 bases and J gave up 4 bases; unmatched junction bases: 1. Germline V gene sequence: CDR1 LGHNT, CDR2 FRNRAP. The CDR3 contains 13 residues. Described time point: newly diagnosed GD, antithyroid drugs for less than 3 months. With RNA extracted from PBMCs as input, the TCR library was made. These same records also appear under a second study, on T cells in Graves' hyperthyroidism and ophthalmopathy.

The sequence derives from a woman younger than 45 with Graves disease. The V call is TRBV12-5, the J call TRBJ2-5; TRBD2 aligns across 7 bases. Here the sequenced sample was peripheral blood mononuclear cells (PBMCs), taken at new diagnosis, from a patient treated with antithyroid drugs. The CDR3 DNA sequence: TGTGCTAGTGGTTTGTGGGGGGGAGAGACCCAGTACTTC. It yields the protein CASGLWGGETQYF.